This TCR beta chain was profiled in a study of CD8+ T cells in alopecia areata (dated by TCRdb to 2017 to 2018). Study-level background: The treated patients took part in an open-label pilot trial in which moderate-to-severe alopecia areata was treated with oral tofacitinib at 5 to 10 mg twice daily. To study T cell clonal expansion in alopecia areata, the researchers applied high-throughput TCRbeta sequencing to both the C3H/HeJ mouse model and human patients. The SALT score, which quantifies the percentage of affected scalp surface area, was used to measure disease severity in treated patients. Tofacitinib-treated patients had biopsies at baseline and at 4 and 24 weeks of treatment, with a later scalp biopsy in several patients. Scalp clonality was compared among normal scalp (n=4), patchy alopecia areata scalp (n=8), and alopecia totalis/universalis scalp (n=8). Human TCRbeta sequencing covered scalp tissue and sorted CD4+ and CD8+ peripheral blood T cells from patchy and totalis/universalis alopecia areata patients and healthy controls. Tofacitinib was given for 6 to 18 months, followed by 6 months of follow-up off drug to assess delayed response and recurrence. Amplification of TCRbeta CDR3 regions was done by immunoSEQ multiplex PCR using 35 Vbeta forward primers and 13 Jbeta reverse primers. The RNA source kit depended on sample type: the PAXgene miRNA kit for fixed scalp, the miRNeasy kit for PBMCs, and the RNeasy kit for mouse skin.

The time point label, read with the paper, signifies: less than 30 weeks on oral tofacitinib. The treatment or condition label on this specimen signifies: oral pan-JAK inhibitor, 5-10 mg twice daily. From alopecia areata patients, peripheral blood was collected along with lesional scalp punch biopsies. PBMCs were isolated by density centrifugation and stained for CD3, CD4 and CD8, after which CD4+ and CD8+ T cells were sorted on a FACSAria. The library was made by the immunoSEQ multiplex PCR assay. RNA was extracted from all samples and reverse transcribed into cDNA as template for TCR sequencing. SuperScript III was used to make first-strand cDNA, primed with a 2:1 mix of oligo-dT and random hexamers. A synthetic immune receptor repertoire was used to assess amplification bias, and residual bias was removed computationally. Processing in the source paper ran as follows. Raw reads were preprocessed for error removal, and CDR3 was defined according to IMGT conventions as running from the conserved cysteine to phenylalanine. Clonality was calculated as 1 minus Shannon entropy normalized by log2 of the number of productive unique TCRs. Scalp TCRbeta sequences were cross-referenced with sorted blood CD4 and CD8 repertoires so that the CD4 or CD8 identity of scalp clones could be inferred. In TCRdb, the immuneACCESS table is reduced to in-frame sequences with V and J assigned. These tables do not hold every clone; where another copy was compared, an unresolved V gene accounts for under half, and the others remain unexplained. V, J and clone size are taken as reported in that table, and D and trimming were inferred from the DNA itself. Recorded for this sample are around 200,000 clones; roughly 61% of them occurred a single time. 10% to 15% of the sample rests with the top ten.

CDR1 and CDR2, per the germline V gene, are SQVTM and ANQGSEA. V sheds 4 bases and J sheds 2 bases, leaving 27 bases between their ends. The CDR3 measures 18 amino acids from cysteine to phenylalanine. Just CDR3 DNA is preserved here, 54 bases in frame from base 1. In the case of this clone: It has no known antigen specificity. No base quality information exists; no much larger clone differs at one position.

Paper-wide results and their limitations: Compared with mice, TCR sequences shared between patients were less clear, possibly partly because of HLA diversity across the patient population. Higher clonality and more expanded CD8+ clones were observed in lesional scalp than in normal scalp, particularly in alopecia totalis/universalis, a finding suggestive of antigenic drive. Many expanded lesional clones persisted in scalp and blood during tofacitinib treatment, which may partly explain relapse after stopping treatment. Because the treated cohort was small and had only one nonresponder, larger studies are needed to examine links between baseline CD8+ expansion and response. Scalp clonality and the number of expanded CD8+ clones among the top 100 scalp clones were significantly decreased by tofacitinib. Scalp TCR repertoire analysis is complicated because resident alphabeta T cells in normal human skin are also sequenced, whereas mouse skin is dominated by gammadelta T cells.

The input for sequencing was CD8+ T cells sorted from blood, taken at week 24, from a patient treated with tofacitinib. The chain employs TRBV29-1 and TRBJ2-7, with a tentative D call of TRBD1 or TRBD2, each matching 5 bases. The sequence was obtained from a human donor with alopecia areata. Here is the DNA: TGCAGCGTTGGGGACCACGAGAGATACCGTGCATCCCCCTACGAGCAGTACTTC. It translates as CSVGDHERYRASPYEQYF.